This entry features one T cell receptor beta chain sequence. The data were taken from a study of shared clonotypes between healthy human individuals. Across the study: Contributing individuals were two females and a few males aged 18 to 49.

The authors ran the assay at deep level. Unsorted PBMC DNA was sequenced on ten immunoSEQ deep assay plates. Measured with immunoSEQ multiplex PCR; TCRdb has only the in-frame clones, and not every one. There are about half a million clones in the sample; 78% occur only once, and around 12% lies in the top ten. The V and J ends lost 4 bases and 8 bases, in that order; junction bases with no gene match: 5. The CDR3 sequence is 14 residues long. Germline CDR1 is SGHDN and CDR2 is FVKESK. Sequencing used PBMCs. The clonotype originates from a woman between 35 and 50 years old in good health. Some clones in this sample may be carry-over from other donors' samples. The V call is TRBV14, the J call TRBJ2-1; TRBD1 matches at 10 bases. The DNA of the CDR3 is TGTGCCAGCAGCCGGGACAGGGGCTGGGATGAGCAGTTCTTC. This codes for CASSRDRGWDEQFF.